Below, 15 T cell receptor beta chains from the same sample are listed, as sequenced in a study of Graves' ophthalmopathy and Graves' hyperthyroidism. For repertoire sequencing, the TCR beta CDR3 regions were amplified from RNA transcripts. First-round RT-PCR used HTBI primers; second-round multiplex PCR followed. TCRdb reprocessed the multiplex PCR reads via MiXCR and lists one record per CDR3 protein. The table includes about 400,000 distinct CDR3 sequences, around 16% detected once. Sequencing was done on a sample of peripheral blood. These receptors were taken from a young woman with Graves' ophthalmopathy.

This clonotype has ten or more counts. This chain uses TRBV20-1 with TRBJ2-7; D is undetermined. Germline V CDR1 and CDR2: DFQATT, SNEGSKA (reference sequence). V lost 3 bases, J lost 2 bases, and 14 bases lay in between. The length of the CDR3 is 14 residues. CDR3 protein: CSASGELNAYEQYF. CDR3 DNA sequence: TGCAGTGCTAGTGGGGAATTAAATGCCTACGAGCAGTACTTC.

This clonotype was recorded many times. This rearrangement joins TRBV19 to TRBJ1-5; D is unclear. CDR3 length: 13 amino acids. Trimming cost V 3 bases and J 7 bases, with 10 bases left between them. Germline V CDR1 and CDR2: LNHDA, SQIVND (reference sequence). This chain's CDR3 is CASSMQGNQPQHF. The CDR3 nucleotides are TGTGCCAGTAGTATGCAAGGGAACCAGCCCCAGCATTTT. Combining the CDR3 with reference TRBV19 and TRBJ1-5 gives the whole variable domain DGGITQSPKYLFRKEGQNVTLSCEQNLNHDAMYWYRQDPGQGLRLIYYSQIVNDFQKGDIAEGYSVSREKKESFPLTVTSAQKNPTAFYLCASSMQGNQPQHFGDGTRLSIL.

This clonotype occurred many times. This chain joins TRBV6-5 and TRBJ1-1; no clear D gene. Germline V gene data show CDR1 as MNHEY and CDR2 as SVGAGI. Trimming stripped 0 bases from V and 6 bases from J, with 11 bases between. The CDR3 totals 14 residues. CDR3 sequence: CASSYSEGSAEAFF. The DNA of the CDR3 is TGTGCCAGCAGTTACTCAGAGGGAAGCGCTGAAGCTTTCTTT.

This clonotype occurred once. CDR3 sequence: CASSGAVQGYQETQYF. CDR3 bases: TGTGCCAGCAGTGGGGCGGTTCAGGGATACCAAGAGACCCAGTACTTC. The chain is built from TRBV28 and TRBJ2-5; tentatively, D is TRBD1 (5 bases). V was pared by 5 bases and J by 0 bases, with 16 bases between. Germline values: CDR1 MDHEN, CDR2 SYDVKM. The CDR3 loop spans 16 amino acids.

In its sample, this clonotype was seen many times. The J gene is TRBJ1-1, the V gene TRBV15; D gene unclear. The CDR3 contains 11 residues. Per germline, CDR1 LNHNV and CDR2 YYDKDF (reference sequence). Trimming took off 3 bases at V and 5 bases at J, with 4 bases between the two ends. The CDR3: CATSRKTEAFF. The CDR3 nucleotides read TGTGCCACCAGCAGGAAGACTGAAGCTTTCTTT.

This clonotype was recorded only once. The chain recombines TRBV28 with TRBJ1-5, with TRBD1 as a possible D gene (5 bases). Trimming removed 6 bases from V and 3 bases from J, with 21 bases in between. The CDR3 contains 17 residues. Per the germline V gene, CDR1 is MDHEN and CDR2 is SYDVKM. DNA for the CDR3: TGTGCCAGCAGCAGAAACGGGGTCCGGGGGTCCAATCAGCCCCAGCATTTT. The encoded protein is CASSRNGVRGSNQPQHF.

This clonotype was observed a few times. The chain combines TRBV6-5 with TRBJ2-5; D remains unclear. The V gene's germline CDR1 is MNHEY and CDR2 SVGAGI. The CDR3 loop spans 16 amino acids. V lost 0 bases and J lost 2, with 13 bases in between. DNA for the CDR3: TGTGCCAGCAGTTACTCGATCCGGAATCGACAAGAGACCCAGTACTTC. It specifies CASSYSIRNRQETQYF.

This clonotype was seen many times. This chain connects TRBV12-3 or TRBV12-4 to TRBJ2-7, with a weak D call TRBD2 (5 bases). The germline V and J ends were trimmed by 6 bases and 1 base, with 10 bases remaining between them. The CDR3 has 13 residues. CDR3 amino acids: CASRGVGSYEQYF. CDR3 in DNA: TGTGCCAGCAGGGGAGTAGGGTCCTACGAGCAGTACTTC.

The sample holds many counts of this clonotype. In DNA form, the CDR3 reads TGTGCCAGTAAAAGGGGGGCGAATTCACCCCTCCACTTT. Its translation: CASKRGANSPLHF. The chain joins TRBV6-1 to TRBJ1-6; D may be TRBD1 (6 bases). Trimming left V 9 bases short and J 7 bases short, with 13 bases between. Germline CDR1 and CDR2: MNHNS and SASEGT. This CDR3 contains 13 residues.

This clonotype occurred once. This rearrangement joins TRBV6-1 to TRBJ1-6; TRBD1 matches 8 bases. Germline values: CDR1 MNHNS, CDR2 SASEGT. The ends lost 7 bases at V and 5 bases at J; junction bases unmatched: 7. The CDR3 covers 15 residues. CDR3 loop: CASTVDRGHNSPLHF. The CDR3 nucleotides read TGTGCCAGCACCGTAGACAGGGGACATAATTCACCCCTCCACTTT.

This clonotype appeared many times. The chain links TRBV15 to TRBJ1-2; the D gene is possibly TRBD1 (6 bases). In germline, CDR1 is LNHNV, CDR2 YYDKDF (reference sequence). Trimming shortened V by 2 bases and J by 7 bases, and 11 bases separated the two germline ends. This CDR3 region has 13 residues. CDR3 protein: CATSRKQGSGYTF. CDR3 in DNA: TGTGCCACCAGCAGAAAACAGGGATCTGGCTACACCTTC.

This clonotype was recorded at least ten times. The gene calls are TRBV6-5 and TRBJ1-2, with D hard to call. This CDR3 is built from 17 residues. Germline V gives CDR1 MNHEY, CDR2 SVGAGI. The ends were cut back, 0 bases at V and 5 bases at J, with 19 bases in the middle. The DNA of the CDR3 is TGTGCCAGCAGTTACTCGACACGGGGTTCCGTCGCATATGGCTACACCTTC. It is translated as CASSYSTRGSVAYGYTF.

This clonotype was seen many times. J is TRBJ1-6 and V is TRBV6-5, with D maybe TRBD1 (5 bases). The CDR3 length is 14 residues. From germline, CDR1 is MNHEY and CDR2 SVGAGI. Trimming took off 4 bases at V and 7 bases at J, with 11 bases between the two ends. The CDR3 reads CASSSAGLNSPLHF. The DNA of the CDR3 is TGTGCCAGCAGTTCGGCGGGGCTCAATTCACCCCTCCACTTT.

V usage is TRBV7-3 and J usage is TRBJ2-7, with D possibly matching TRBD1 (5 bases). Germline CDR1 reads SGHTA; CDR2 reads FQGTGA. CDR3 length: 14 residues. V lost 5 bases to trimming and J lost 4 bases, with 15 bases between them. The CDR3 DNA follows: TGTGCCAGCAGCCTAGAACCTACAGGTTACGAGCAGTACTTC. It yields the protein CASSLEPTGYEQYF.

The chain carries TRBV2 and TRBJ2-6, with 9 bases identical to TRBD2. The CDR3 loop spans 19 amino acids. Germline CDR1 and CDR2: SNHLY and FYNNEI. With 6 bases clipped from V and 1 base from J, the junction kept 13 bases outside the gene matches. CDR3 amino acids: CASSAPGLATSSGANVLTF. CDR3 sequence (DNA): TGTGCCAGCAGCGCGCCGGGACTAGCCACCTCTTCTGGGGCCAACGTCCTGACTTTC.